This T cell receptor (beta chain) comes out of a study of blood T cell repertoires in COVID-19. Study details: Samples representing acute and convalescent COVID-19 were sourced from the United States, Italy and Spain. Sources were T cells, B-cell-depleted T cells, or PBMCs; the material itself was cDNA or gDNA.

This study enrolled people aged roughly 18 to 90 from about two dozen US geographic areas. Participants were placed into cohorts based on the clinical history they reported. Sequencing used immunoSEQ multiplex PCR; TCRdb keeps in-frame clones, though not all of them. The sample shows 250,000 to 300,000 clones, around 92% of them seen only once. Trimming left V 0 bases short and J 10 bases short, with 12 bases between. CDR3 length equals 13 residues. Germline CDR1 reads SGDLS; CDR2 reads YYNGEE. The genes are TRBV9 and TRBJ2-3; D gene uncertain. The origin of this receptor is a woman in her sixties who had recovered from COVID-19. Material for sequencing was PBMCs or T cells enriched from blood (not recorded which). The CDR3 DNA reads TGTGCCAGCAGCGTAGACGGCGCCCAGGCGCAGTATTTT. Its protein is CASSVDGAQAQYF.